This entry lists 26 T cell receptor beta chains sequenced from one sample in a study of blood T cell repertoires in COVID-19. The method was immunoSEQ multiplex PCR; TCRdb's version includes in-frame clones alone and lacks a portion of them. The repertoire holds approximately 470,000 clones, with about 85% as singletons. The sample comprised PBMCs or T cells enriched from blood (not recorded which). The source of these receptors is a woman between 18 and 29 years old who had recovered from COVID-19.

The gene calls are TRBV4-2 and TRBJ2-1; weak D call: TRBD2 (5 bases). The CDR3 covers 15 residues. Germline CDR1 reads LGHNA; CDR2 reads YNFKEQ. The V gene lost 5 bases and the J gene lost 0 bases, with 11 bases spanning the gap. The CDR3 is CASSEEASSYNEQFF. As DNA, the CDR3 is TGTGCCAGCAGCGAGGAGGCGAGCTCCTACAATGAGCAGTTCTTC.

The chain combines TRBV7-2 with TRBJ1-2, with a possible D match to TRBD1 (6 bases). CDR1 and CDR2 (germline): SGHTA, FQGNSA. This CDR3 is built from 14 residues. Trimming left V 5 bases short and J 4 bases short, with 14 bases between. In nucleotides, the CDR3 is TGTGCCAGCAGCCCCCATCAGGGGAGCTATGGCTACACCTTC. Translated, it gives CASSPHQGSYGYTF.

V usage is TRBV3-1 (or the pseudogene TRBV3-2) and J usage is TRBJ1-3, with 8 bases matching TRBD1. The germline gives CDR1 LGHDT, CDR2 YNNKEL (reference sequence). The CDR3 covers 14 residues. V lost 0 bases and J lost 9; bases outside the gene matches: 4. The CDR3 bases are TGTGCCAGCAGCCAAGAATCGACAGGGGCCACCATATATTTT. Its translation is CASSQESTGATIYF.

This clone was found once. The chain uses TRBV30 and TRBJ1-2, with unresolved D. Germline V CDR1 and CDR2: GTSNPN, SVGIG (reference sequence). V gave up 0 bases and J gave up 7 bases, with 12 bases separating them. This CDR3 spans 13 amino acids. The CDR3 sequence is CAWSVAGVVGYTF. CDR3 in DNA: TGTGCCTGGAGTGTAGCGGGCGTTGTTGGCTACACCTTC.

V and J are TRBV4-1 and TRBJ2-1; TRBD1 matches at 10 bases. The CDR3 contains 14 residues. Per germline, CDR1 MGHRA and CDR2 YSYEKL. Trimming at V came to 4 bases and at J to 8 bases, leaving 5 bases not matched to a gene. This chain's CDR3 is CASSPGTGVDEQFF. CDR3 in DNA: TGCGCCAGCAGCCCCGGGACAGGGGTGGATGAGCAGTTCTTC.

The V gene is TRBV5-4, the J gene TRBJ2-7, with D possibly TRBD2 on 7 matching bases. Trimming left V 5 bases short and J 6 bases short, with 15 bases between. This CDR3 comprises 13 residues. Germline V gene lookup returns CDR1 SGHNT and CDR2 YYREEE (reference sequence). The CDR3 protein is CASSLGGGGEQYF. In DNA form, the CDR3 reads TGTGCCAGCAGTTTAGGGGGAGGGGGCGAGCAGTACTTC.

This clone has just a few counts. This chain joins TRBV12-5 and TRBJ2-3, with D possibly matching TRBD2 (5 bases). V was shortened by 7 bases and J by 0 bases, with 14 bases between the two germline ends. Per the germline V gene, CDR1 is LGHNT and CDR2 is FRNRAP. CDR3 length: 15 residues. DNA for the CDR3: TGTGCTAGTGCCTCCTGGGGAGACAGCACAGATACGCAGTATTTT. This gives the protein CASASWGDSTDTQYF. Full variable domain (remainder filled in from reference TRBV12-5 and TRBJ2-3): DARVTQTPRHKVTEMGQEVTMRCQPILGHNTVFWYRQTMMQGLELLAYFRNRAPLDDSGMPKDRFSAEMPDATLATLKIQPSEPRDSAVYFCASASWGDSTDTQYFGPGTRLTVL.

The CDR3 is CASSTGQGGVEQYF. The CDR3 nucleotides are TGTGCCAGCAGTACCGGACAGGGGGGGGTCGAGCAGTACTTC. The V and J genes are TRBV27 and TRBJ2-7, with 10 bases fitting TRBD1. CDR3 length equals 14 residues. The germline V gene has CDR1 MNHEY and CDR2 SMNVEV (reference sequence). V was pared by 5 bases and J by 6 bases, with 7 bases of the junction left unmatched.

This clone occurred once. The chain combines TRBV27 with TRBJ1-1, with 8 bases fitting TRBD1. This CDR3 spans 15 amino acids. Germline lookup yields CDR1 MNHEY and CDR2 SMNVEV (reference sequence). J lost 6 bases, V lost 6 bases, and 12 bases had no gene match. DNA for the CDR3: TGTGCCAGCAGGGGACGGACAGGGATCAACCCTGAAGCTTTCTTT. Residues: CASRGRTGINPEAFF.

The CDR3 reads CASSPSETQYF. The CDR3 nucleotides read TGTGCCAGCAGTCCGTCCGAGACCCAGTACTTC. The gene calls are TRBV6-6 and TRBJ2-5; no firm D call. Germline V gene sequence: CDR1 MNHNY, CDR2 SVGAGI (reference sequence). V was clipped by 5 bases and J by 5 bases, with 6 bases between them. CDR3 size: 11 residues.

V is TRBV6-1 and J is TRBJ1-2; a weak D match, TRBD1 (5 bases). V was pared by 4 bases and J by 5 bases, with 23 bases between. There are 17 residues in the CDR3. Germline loops: CDR1 MNHNS, CDR2 SASEGT. DNA of the CDR3: TGTGCCAGCAGTGTAAACCGGGACTCCTCCGGGGTATATGGCTACACCTTC. Translation gives CASSVNRDSSGVYGYTF.

This clone was observed a handful of times. This chain links TRBV7-2 with TRBJ2-3, with a weak D call TRBD2 (6 bases). The V end was cut by 8 bases, the J end by 2 bases, with 11 bases between. The CDR3 covers 13 residues. Per the germline V gene, CDR1 is SGHTA and CDR2 is FQGNSA. CDR3 region: CASRLDPTDTQYF. CDR3 bases: TGTGCCAGCCGACTAGATCCCACAGATACGCAGTATTTT.

The chain joins TRBV13 to TRBJ1-2; 9 nucleotides match TRBD1. CDR3 length: 16 amino acids. Germline lookup yields CDR1 PRHDT and CDR2 FYEKMQ (reference sequence). Trimming cost V 4 bases and J 6 bases; bases outside gene matches: 12. The chain's CDR3 is CASSSSPGTGYHGYTF. The DNA for the CDR3 is TGTGCCAGCAGCTCGAGTCCCGGGACAGGGTATCATGGCTACACCTTC.

This clone was seen only a few times. This chain uses TRBV4-1 with TRBJ2-7; 9 bases line up with TRBD2. This CDR3 comprises 14 residues. In germline, CDR1 is MGHRA, CDR2 YSYEKL. The V gene end was trimmed by 4 bases and the J gene end by 3 bases; junction bases not matched to a gene: 4. CDR3 loop: CASSRAGGLYEQYF. In DNA form, the CDR3 reads TGCGCCAGCAGCCGAGCGGGGGGTCTCTACGAGCAGTACTTC.

This rearrangement joins TRBV20-1 to TRBJ1-5, with a tentative D call TRBD1 (6 bases). Germline V gene data show CDR1 as DFQATT and CDR2 as SNEGSKA (reference sequence). This CDR3 comprises 13 residues. V was pared by 3 bases and J by 5 bases, with 11 bases between. CDR3 amino acids: CSASSSGDQPQHF. CDR3 nucleotides: TGCAGTGCTAGTTCGTCAGGGGATCAGCCCCAGCATTTT.

This chain joins TRBV30 and TRBJ1-3, with TRBD1 matching over 7 bases. The CDR3 is 15 amino acids. Per germline, CDR1 GTSNPN and CDR2 SVGIG (reference sequence). Trimming removed 2 bases from V and 2 bases from J; junction bases left unmatched: 6. The CDR3 spells CAWSPGGITGNTIYF. The DNA for the CDR3 is TGTGCCTGGAGTCCAGGGGGGATCACTGGAAACACCATATATTTT.

This sequence joins TRBV6-5 and TRBJ1-2; D is perhaps TRBD1 (5 bases). V was shortened by 4 bases and J by 8 bases, with 11 bases between the two germline ends. Germline CDR1 reads MNHEY; CDR2 reads SVGAGI. The CDR3 is 12 residues long. In DNA form, the CDR3 reads TGTGCCAGCAGTTGGCAAGGGGCCGGCTACACCTTC. Its protein product is CASSWQGAGYTF.

The chain employs TRBV5-5 and TRBJ1-6, with TRBD1 matching 7 bases. This CDR3 is 16 amino acids long. CDR1 is SGHKS, CDR2 YYEKEE, per germline (reference sequence). J lost 0 bases, V lost 1 base, and 1 base had no gene match. CDR3 bases: TGTGCCAGCAGCTTGTCAGGGGGCTCCTATAATTCACCCCTCCACTTT. This codes for CASSLSGGSYNSPLHF. Based on the CDR3 plus reference TRBV5-5 and TRBJ1-6, the full variable domain is DAGVTQSPTHLIKTRGQQVTLRCSPISGHKSVSWYQQVLGQGPQFIFQYYEKEERGRGNFPDRFSARQFPNYSSELNVNALLLGDSALYLCASSLSGGSYNSPLHFGNGTRLTVT.

The V and J genes are TRBV5-1 and TRBJ1-2; D might be TRBD1 (6 bases). The CDR3 consists of 13 residues. Deletions cut 2 bases from V and 6 bases from J, with 11 bases between. Germline V gene data show CDR1 as SGHRS and CDR2 as YFSETQ. This CDR3 reads CASSLTGRDGYTF. CDR3 DNA sequence: TGCGCCAGCAGCTTAACAGGGAGGGATGGCTACACCTTC.

The chain joins TRBV3-1 (or the pseudogene TRBV3-2) to TRBJ1-1; no definite D call. This CDR3 comprises 13 residues. The V and J ends lost 5 bases and 2 bases respectively, with 9 bases between them. Germline CDR1 reads LGHDT; CDR2 reads YNNKEL (reference sequence). The CDR3: CASSSQVNTEAFF. In nucleotides, the CDR3 is TGTGCCAGCAGCTCCCAGGTTAACACTGAAGCTTTCTTT.

The chain has TRBV7-8 and TRBJ1-1; TRBD1 aligns across 7 bases. The V gene end was trimmed by 3 bases and the J gene end by 1 base; junction bases not matched to a gene: 17. CDR1 is SGHVS and CDR2 is FQNEAQ in the germline V gene. The CDR3 runs to 19 residues. The CDR3 DNA is TGTGCCAGCAGCTTGAGGGCTGGAGGGGGCTTCCAACCGAACACTGAAGCTTTCTTT. Protein product: CASSLRAGGGFQPNTEAFF.

V and J are TRBV29-1 and TRBJ1-2; a possible D gene is TRBD1 (6 bases). In germline, CDR1 is SQVTM, CDR2 ANQGSEA. The CDR3 totals 16 residues. Trimming took 7 bases from V and 1 from J, leaving 22 bases between them. CDR3 sequence: CSAQGDMDSYNYGYTF. Written as DNA, the CDR3 is TGCAGCGCCCAAGGGGACATGGATAGCTATAACTATGGCTACACCTTC. Based on the CDR3 plus reference TRBV29-1 and TRBJ1-2, the full variable domain is SAVISQKPSRDICQRGTSLTIQCQVDSQVTMMFWYRQQPGQSLTLIATANQGSEATYESGFVIDKFPISRPNLTFSTLTVSNMSPEDSSIYLCSAQGDMDSYNYGYTFGSGTRLTVV.

The chain recombines TRBV30 with TRBJ1-1; no firm D call. CDR3 length: 13 amino acids. The V gene's germline CDR1 is GTSNPN and CDR2 SVGIG (reference sequence). Trimming removed 1 base from V and 1 base from J, with 7 bases in between. The CDR3 sequence: CAWSEDSNTEAFF. The DNA of the CDR3 is TGTGCCTGGAGTGAGGACTCGAACACTGAAGCTTTCTTT.

The V call is TRBV2, the J call TRBJ2-1, with D unresolved. V lost 7 bases and J 13 bases, leaving 11 bases between the germline ends. CDR3 length equals 10 residues. Germline V lookup: CDR1 SNHLY, CDR2 FYNNEI. Here the CDR3 DNA reads TGTGCCAGCATAGTGAGGCCTCAGTTCTTC. Protein product: CASIVRPQFF. Combining the CDR3 with reference TRBV2 and TRBJ2-1 gives the whole variable domain EPEVTQTPSHQVTQMGQEVILRCVPISNHLYFYWYRQILGQKVEFLVSFYNNEISEKSEIFDDQFSVERPDGSNFTLKIRSTKLEDSAMYFCASIVRPQFFGPGTRLTVL.

The V gene is TRBV11-2, the J gene TRBJ1-2; tentatively, D is TRBD1 (6 bases). Trimming removed 4 bases from V and 6 bases from J, with 21 bases in between. The germline V gene has CDR1 SGHAT and CDR2 FQNNGV. The CDR3 has 16 residues. CDR3 loop: CASSSSIGGAFNGYTF. Here the CDR3 DNA reads TGTGCCAGCAGCTCCTCGATAGGGGGGGCGTTTAATGGCTACACCTTC.

This chain uses TRBV30 with TRBJ2-3; 8 bases are a match to TRBD1. Losses at the gene ends were 4 bases for V and 8 bases for J; bases not matched to a gene: 5. Germline V CDR1 and CDR2: GTSNPN, SVGIG (reference sequence). The CDR3 consists of 12 residues. In DNA form, the CDR3 reads TGTGCCTGGACCTCAGGGGGCGGTACGCAGTATTTT. Protein product: CAWTSGGGTQYF.